These T cell receptor beta chains were read from a single sample in a study of naive and memory T cell subsets. Each CDR3 protein gets one entry after TCRdb re-called the UMI-ligation and nested PCR reads with MiXCR. The sample lists 84,000 or so distinct CDR3 sequences; 7% were seen once. The sequenced material came from central memory CD4+ T cells from blood. Source of these receptors: a human donor in good health. Each CDR3 is given with its conserved first and last residue. The D gene is left open where the match is weak. Clone sizes are given selectively: once, few, many, or a class where the clone is expanded.

clone size	V gene	J gene	CDR3 length	D gene	CDR3 DNA	CDR3 protein
many	TRBV11-2	TRBJ2-5	12	.	TGTGCCAGCAGCCCGGCGGTGGAGACCCAGTACTTC	CASSPAVETQYF
many	TRBV2	TRBJ1-5	14	.	TGTGCCAGCAGAGCGACATCTCCGAATCAGCCCCAGCATTTT	CASRATSPNQPQHF
.	TRBV5-1	TRBJ2-2	17	TRBD1	TGCGCCAGCAGCTTCGGCATGGGACAGGGGAACACCGGGGAGCTGTTTTTT	CASSFGMGQGNTGELFF
many	TRBV7-7	TRBJ2-2	17	TRBD2	TGTGCTAGAAGGGGTCCGAAGATTGGCGGGGGGACCGGGGAGCTGTTTTTT	CARRGPKIGGGTGELFF
many	TRBV18	TRBJ1-3	15	.	TGTGCCAGCTCACCAGCTTCTGGCTCTGGAAACACCATATATTTT	CASSPASGSGNTIYF
few	TRBV28	TRBJ2-7	13	TRBD1	TGTGCCAGCACGACATGGGACAGGGGGCGGTGGTACTTC	CASTTWDRGRWYF
.	TRBV27	TRBJ2-7	14	.	TGTGCCAGCAGTCCCAGGACCGACGGCGGCGAGCAGTACTTC	CASSPRTDGGEQYF
.	TRBV6-2/TRBV6-3	TRBJ1-1	13	TRBD1	TGTGCCAGCAAGGACAGGGGGAACACTGAAGCTTTCTTT	CASKDRGNTEAFF
many	TRBV7-7	TRBJ2-7	14	TRBD2	TGTGCTAGCAGCTCGGGACTAGCGGGAAGCGAGCAGTACTTC	CASSSGLAGSEQYF
many	TRBV9	TRBJ1-6	13	.	TGTGCCAGCAGCGTAGGGGGTAATTCACCCCTCCACTTT	CASSVGGNSPLHF
few	TRBV6-1	TRBJ2-5	18	TRBD2	TGTGCCAGCAGTGCCGGGACTAGCGGGGGGCTGGGAGGAGAGACCCAGTACTTC	CASSAGTSGGLGGETQYF
.	TRBV4-2	TRBJ1-2	16	TRBD1	TGTGCCAGCAGCCAACCCCTGGGACAGGGGGCGCGGGGCTACACCTTC	CASSQPLGQGARGYTF
few	TRBV7-3	TRBJ2-1	14	TRBD1	TGTGCCAGCAGCTTGGGACAGCGCAACAATGAGCAGTTCTTC	CASSLGQRNNEQFF
many	TRBV12-3/TRBV12-4	TRBJ2-7	16	.	TGTGCCAGCAGTTTACGAGGTCAGCTCAGCTCCTACGAGCAGTACTTC	CASSLRGQLSSYEQYF
few	TRBV30	TRBJ2-1	16	TRBD2	TGTGCCTGGAAGAGGGAGGGAGGGATACCCTCGGATGAGCAGTTCTTC	CAWKREGGIPSDEQFF
.	TRBV9	TRBJ2-1	17	TRBD2	TGTGCCAGCAGCGTAGGTGTAGCGGGGCTGTCCTACAATGAGCAGTTCTTC	CASSVGVAGLSYNEQFF
medium-sized	TRBV30	TRBJ1-1	13	.	TGTGCCTGGAGTGAGGCAGGGCACACTGAAGCTTTCTTT	CAWSEAGHTEAFF
many	TRBV20-1	TRBJ1-1	17	.	TGCAGTGCTAGAGATCGGGGGAAGAGGTTGAGAAGCACTGAAGCTTTCTTT	CSARDRGKRLRSTEAFF
.	TRBV14	TRBJ1-3	13	.	TGTGCCAGCAGCCAAGTTCGGGGAAACACCATATATTTT	CASSQVRGNTIYF
many	TRBV7-8	TRBJ2-7	19	TRBD2	TGTGCCAGCAGCGCCCTCCACGCGACTAGCGGGGGGGCTCGGTACGAGCAGTACTTC	CASSALHATSGGARYEQYF
few	TRBV12-3/TRBV12-4	TRBJ2-1	13	TRBD1	TGTGCCAGCAGCCCCGCCGACAGGGGTCGGCAGTTCTTC	CASSPADRGRQFF
few	TRBV6-2/TRBV6-3	TRBJ1-5	15	TRBD1	TGTGCCAGCAGCCGCCGGGACAGGGTAAATCAGCCCCAGCATTTT	CASSRRDRVNQPQHF
many	TRBV7-2	TRBJ1-6	11	.	TGTGCCAGCAGCTTACGTTCACCCCTCCACTTT	CASSLRSPLHF
.	TRBV9	TRBJ2-1	17	.	TGTGCCAGCAGCGCCACAACGGGGGGCTACTCCTACAATGAGCAGTTCTTC	CASSATTGGYSYNEQFF
many	TRBV6-2/TRBV6-3	TRBJ1-1	12	.	TGTGCCAGCATGCGGGGGAACACTGAAGCTTTCTTT	CASMRGNTEAFF
many	TRBV5-1	TRBJ2-4	15	.	TGCGCCAGCAGCTTGGCCCTCCAGGGGTCAAACATTCAGTACTTC	CASSLALQGSNIQYF
few	TRBV12-3/TRBV12-4	TRBJ2-1	15	TRBD2	TGTGCCAGCAAACCACTAGCGGGAGTAAATGGTGAGCAGTTCTTC	CASKPLAGVNGEQFF
many	TRBV12-3/TRBV12-4	TRBJ1-2	12	.	TGTGCCAGCAGTAAACAGGACTATGGCTACACCTTC	CASSKQDYGYTF
many	TRBV7-8	TRBJ1-6	14	.	TGTGCCAGCAGCGCCTTCTCCTATAATTCACCCCTCCACTTT	CASSAFSYNSPLHF
.	TRBV6-1	TRBJ1-1	17	.	TGTGCCAGCAGTGAAATTATCGTCGGCCCGTCGAACACTGAAGCTTTCTTT	CASSEIIVGPSNTEAFF
few	TRBV9	TRBJ2-3	16	TRBD2	TGTGCCAGCAGCGTAGACCTAGCGGGGGGGAGAGATACGCAGTATTTT	CASSVDLAGGRDTQYF
few	TRBV7-3	TRBJ2-2	14	.	TGTGCCAGCGGCCTGGGGCCCAACACCGGGGAGCTGTTTTTT	CASGLGPNTGELFF
many	TRBV20-1	TRBJ1-2	15	.	TGCAGTGCTTCCAACCCCTCAACAGCTAACTATGGCTACACCTTC	CSASNPSTANYGYTF
many	TRBV4-3	TRBJ2-3	17	.	TGCGCCAGCAGCCAAGGTCCCCACTCGGTGAGCACAGATACGCAGTATTTT	CASSQGPHSVSTDTQYF
.	TRBV2	TRBJ1-5	15	TRBD1	TGTGCCAGCAGGGGGACAGGGGATAGCAATAAGCCCCAGCATTTT	CASRGTGDSNKPQHF
.	TRBV28	TRBJ2-3	15	.	TGTGCCAGCAGTTCTGGTGTAACAGGGTCAGATACGCAGTATTTT	CASSSGVTGSDTQYF
many	TRBV28	TRBJ2-7	14	TRBD2	TGTGCCAGCATTAGCGGGACCTCACTTAGGGAGCAGTACTTC	CASISGTSLREQYF
few	TRBV6-2/TRBV6-3	TRBJ2-4	12	.	TGTGCCAGCAGTTTGGGGGGAAACATTCAGTACTTC	CASSLGGNIQYF
few	TRBV12-3/TRBV12-4	TRBJ1-5	14	.	TGTGCCAGCACCCGGGCAGGGGCGGGACAGCCCCAGCATTTT	CASTRAGAGQPQHF
few	TRBV2	TRBJ2-7	13	.	TGTGCCAGCAGCCCACTAGTTACGTACGAGCAGTACTTC	CASSPLVTYEQYF
.	TRBV29-1	TRBJ2-1	16	TRBD1	TGCAGCGTTGAGAGCTTAACAGGGGGCTCCTACAATGAGCAGTTCTTC	CSVESLTGGSYNEQFF
few	TRBV19	TRBJ2-2	16	.	TGTGCCAGTATCCCGAACGGGGCAGGAGGCACCGGGGAGCTGTTTTTT	CASIPNGAGGTGELFF
few	TRBV7-9	TRBJ2-7	15	TRBD1	TGTGCCAGCAGCTACGCGGGACAGGGCCCCAACGAGCAGTACTTC	CASSYAGQGPNEQYF
many	TRBV29-1	TRBJ1-1	14	.	TGCAGCGCCTACTCGGACGCCATGAACACTGAAGCTTTCTTT	CSAYSDAMNTEAFF
many	TRBV7-2	TRBJ2-5	16	.	TGTGCCAGCAGCTCCGGAATAGGGGGGTACCAAGAGACCCAGTACTTC	CASSSGIGGYQETQYF
.	TRBV27	TRBJ2-5	11	.	TGTGCCAGCAGCTCTGCTAGTTCCCAGTACTTC	CASSSASSQYF